This passage covers 21 T cell receptor beta chains from one sample sequenced in a study of CD8+ T cells in alopecia areata. Treatment denoted: oral pan-JAK inhibitor, 5-10 mg twice daily. RNA extraction was followed by reverse transcription into cDNA, which acted as the sequencing template. The table came from immunoSEQ multiplex PCR; TCRdb's copy has only in-frame clones and leaves some out. Among approximately 100,000 clones listed, 60% were seen once. Sample: CD8+ T cells sorted from blood, taken at roughly week 55, from a patient treated with tofacitinib. The receptors stem from a human donor with alopecia areata.

The CDR3 DNA sequence: TGCAGCGTTGATGGACAGGGGGCCCACGGTGAAAAACTGTTTTTT. Translated: CSVDGQGAHGEKLFF. The chain has TRBV29-1 and TRBJ1-4, with TRBD1 matching over 11 bases. Germline trimming cut 3 bases from V and 7 bases from J; bases unmatched to any gene: 7. From germline, CDR1 is SQVTM and CDR2 ANQGSEA. There are 15 residues in the CDR3.

This sequence joins TRBV9 and TRBJ2-1, with 12 bases matching TRBD2. This CDR3 is built from 16 residues. Germline V CDR1 and CDR2: SGDLS, YYNGEE. The trim removed 4 bases at V and 4 bases at J, leaving 6 bases unmatched. The CDR3 nucleotides are TGTGCCAGCAGCCCCCGGACTAGCGGGGAATACAATGAGCAGTTCTTC. Protein: CASSPRTSGEYNEQFF.

The chain employs TRBV6-5 and TRBJ2-7, with D unresolved. The germline V gene has CDR1 MNHEY and CDR2 SVGAGI. This CDR3 spans 14 amino acids. Trimming removed 0 bases at V and 3 bases at J, with 9 bases between. This chain's CDR3 is CASSYSGGHYEQYF. The CDR3, as DNA: TGTGCCAGCAGTTACTCGGGCGGCCACTACGAGCAGTACTTC.

The chain couples TRBV18 to TRBJ1-5; D is uncertain. Trimming removed 0 bases at V and 6 bases at J, with 12 bases between. CDR3 length: 15 amino acids. The germline gives CDR1 KGHSH, CDR2 LQKENI. CDR3 sequence (DNA): TGTGCCAGCTCACCACCCTTTCTCCCCGGTCAGCCCCAGCATTTT. It yields the protein CASSPPFLPGQPQHF.

In its sample, this clone was seen a few times. This chain's CDR3 is CASSAEANYGYTF. The DNA of the CDR3 is TGTGCCAGCAGCGCCGAAGCTAACTATGGCTACACCTTC. The chain combines TRBV13 with TRBJ1-2; D gene uncertain. This CDR3 contains 13 residues. Deletions cut 5 bases from V and 0 bases from J, with 7 bases between. Germline V gene data show CDR1 as PRHDT and CDR2 as FYEKMQ (reference sequence).

This clone has a handful of counts. The V and J genes are TRBV5-1 and TRBJ2-1, with D unresolved. The CDR3 is 13 residues long. CDR1 SGHRS and CDR2 YFSETQ come from the germline V gene. Deletions cut 0 bases from V and 7 bases from J, with 8 bases between. In nucleotides, the CDR3 is TGCGCCAGCAGCTTGGATACTTCGAATGAGCAGTTCTTC. Amino acid sequence: CASSLDTSNEQFF. The full variable domain, with the rest looked up from reference TRBV5-1 and TRBJ2-1, is KAGVTQTPRYLIKTRGQQVTLSCSPISGHRSVSWYQQTPGQGLQFLFEYFSETQRNKGNFPGRFSGRQFSNSRSEMNVSTLELGDSALYLCASSLDTSNEQFFGPGTRLTVL.

This clone was counted between two and nine times. This chain uses TRBV29-1 with TRBJ2-5; D call uncertain. The germline V gene encodes CDR1 SQVTM and CDR2 ANQGSEA. This CDR3 has 14 residues. V was pared by 6 bases and J by 5 bases, with 19 bases between. CDR3 loop: CSVGGLEQDETQYF. The CDR3 DNA sequence: TGCAGCGTCGGTGGGTTAGAGCAAGACGAGACCCAGTACTTC.

Concerning this clone itself: One end of the junction fails to match germline, which may point to a read error. Other DNA sequences in the same sample also yield this CDR3. The V and J genes are TRBV7-9 and TRBJ2-5, with unresolved D. Per the germline V gene, CDR1 is SEHNR and CDR2 is FQNEAQ (reference sequence). The CDR3 sequence is 14 residues long. The CDR3 DNA sequence: TGTGCCAGCAGCTCCCTCCATATACAAGAGACTCAGTACTTC. It encodes CASSSLHIQETQYF.

The chain recombines TRBV6-4 with TRBJ1-1; D gene unclear. Per germline, CDR1 MRHNA and CDR2 SNTAGT. The V end was cut by 4 bases, the J end by 0 bases, with 6 bases between. This CDR3 has 13 amino acids. The DNA for the CDR3 is TGTGCCAGCAGTGGACAAGTGAACACTGAAGCTTTCTTT. This sequence encodes CASSGQVNTEAFF.

The J gene is TRBJ2-3, the V gene TRBV9, with TRBD2 as a possible D gene (5 bases). V lost 0 bases and J lost 1, with 15 bases in between. This CDR3 has 17 residues. Germline CDR1 is SGDLS and CDR2 is YYNGEE. For the CDR3, the DNA is TGTGCCAGCAGCGTAGTTGAGGGTACCCTCCGCACAGATACGCAGTATTTT. It translates to CASSVVEGTLRTDTQYF.

The chain combines TRBV19 with TRBJ1-1; D gene unclear. Trimming removed 5 bases at V and 4 bases at J, with 17 bases between. The CDR3 has 15 amino acids. Germline loops: CDR1 LNHDA, CDR2 SQIVND (reference sequence). The CDR3 DNA reads as TGTGCCAGTAGTTCTAGTAAACGGGGTGGCACTGAAGCTTTCTTT. Its translation is CASSSSKRGGTEAFF.

The gene calls are TRBV25-1 and TRBJ2-1; a weak D match, TRBD2 (5 bases). The CDR3 length is 12 residues. CDR1 MGHDK and CDR2 SYGVNS come from the germline V gene. The ends were cut back, 8 bases at V and 6 bases at J, with 11 bases in the middle. CDR3 in amino acids: CASGPGGNEQFF. The CDR3 nucleotides read TGTGCCAGCGGCCCCGGAGGCAATGAGCAGTTCTTC.

The chain uses TRBV6-1 and TRBJ1-1, with D perhaps matching TRBD1 (6 bases). V dropped 1 base and J dropped 5 bases, with 11 bases sitting between them. In germline, CDR1 is MNHNS, CDR2 SASEGT. The CDR3 is 14 residues long. The CDR3 DNA sequence: TGTGCCAGCAGTGAAGACAGGGCCCGAACTGAAGCTTTCTTT. It yields the protein CASSEDRARTEAFF.

V gene TRBV9 combines with J gene TRBJ2-1; D call uncertain. This CDR3 has 12 residues. Trimming removed 0 bases at V and 9 bases at J, with 7 bases between. The germline gives CDR1 SGDLS, CDR2 YYNGEE. CDR3 DNA: TGTGCCAGCAGCGTAGTTGCATCTGAGCAGTTCTTC. Protein product: CASSVVASEQFF.

The chain employs TRBV7-9 and TRBJ2-3, with D perhaps being TRBD1 or TRBD2 (5 bases each). Germline loops: CDR1 SEHNR, CDR2 FQNEAQ (reference sequence). CDR3 size: 15 residues. Trimming stripped 8 bases from V and 3 bases from J, with 18 bases between. The CDR3 region has the DNA TGTGCCAGCCTCCCAGGGTATAGGAGGACAGATACGCAGTATTTT. Residues: CASLPGYRRTDTQYF.

This clone occurred a few times. This sequence joins TRBV19 and TRBJ1-6; the D is unclear. With 3 bases removed from V and 9 bases from J, the gap between germline ends came to 6 bases. CDR3 length: 12 residues. CDR1 and CDR2 (germline): LNHDA, SQIVND (reference sequence). The CDR3 coding sequence is TGTGCCAGTAGTATTGGTGCTTCACCCCTCCACTTT. It codes for CASSIGASPLHF.

The chain uses TRBV2 and TRBJ2-3; TRBD1 aligns across 9 bases. This CDR3 has 17 residues. Trimming took 0 bases from V and 5 from J; bases not matched to a gene: 9. In germline, CDR1 is SNHLY, CDR2 FYNNEI. The CDR3 region has the DNA TGTGCCAGCAGTGAAGCGGGACAGGGAAAGATTCAAGATACGCAGTATTTT. Its translation: CASSEAGQGKIQDTQYF.

This clone was observed a few times. This chain connects TRBV7-9 to TRBJ2-1; D ambiguous. The CDR3 is 14 amino acids. Trimming cost V 5 bases and J 8 bases, with 16 bases left between them. The V gene's germline CDR1 is SEHNR and CDR2 FQNEAQ (reference sequence). This chain's CDR3 is CASSRSESRYEQFF. For the CDR3, the DNA is TGTGCCAGCAGCCGGTCGGAGAGCCGATATGAGCAGTTCTTC.

This clone was recorded a few times. The chain recombines TRBV29-1 with TRBJ2-7; 7 nucleotides agree with TRBD2. This CDR3 is 13 amino acids long. CDR1 is SQVTM, CDR2 ANQGSEA, per germline. V trimming: 2 bases; J trimming: 4 bases; junction bases outside the gene matches: 5. CDR3 amino acids: CSVELGGVYEQYF. The CDR3 region has the DNA TGCAGCGTTGAACTGGGGGGGGTGTACGAGCAGTACTTC.

The rearrangement uses TRBV5-1 and TRBJ1-6; TRBD1 aligns across 8 bases. V was pared by 4 bases and J by 8 bases, with 8 bases of the junction left unmatched. Germline V gene lookup returns CDR1 SGHRS and CDR2 YFSETQ. The CDR3 sequence is 15 residues long. The CDR3 region has the DNA TGCGCCAGCAGCACCTCGACAGGGGCGGATTCACCCCTCCACTTT. Protein: CASSTSTGADSPLHF.

The chain joins TRBV7-3 to TRBJ2-5; no definite D call. This CDR3 is 14 amino acids long. The ends were cut back, 5 bases at V and 4 bases at J, with 14 bases in the middle. Germline V CDR1 and CDR2: SGHTA, FQGTGA. The CDR3 coding sequence is TGTGCCAGCAGCCCGGTAGGGTCGGCAGAGACCCAGTACTTC. Its translation: CASSPVGSAETQYF. The full variable domain, rest sourced from reference TRBV7-3 and TRBJ2-5, is GAGVSQTPSNKVTEKGKYVELRCDPISGHTALYWYRQSLGQGPEFLIYFQGTGAADDSGLPNDRFFAVRPEGSVSTLKIQRTERGDSAVYLCASSPVGSAETQYFGPGTRLLVL.